Presented here are 2 T cell receptor beta chains from one specimen sequenced in a study of blood T cell repertoires in COVID-19. The method was immunoSEQ multiplex PCR; TCRdb's version includes in-frame clones alone and lacks a portion of them. There are 150,000 to 170,000 clones in the sample; approximately 85% occur only once, and 0.63% lies in the top ten. Source material: peripheral blood. Receptor source: a man aged 55 to 70 with COVID-19, enrolled during active disease.

The J gene is TRBJ2-5, the V gene TRBV6-6; 7 nucleotides line up with TRBD2. Trimming at V came to 5 bases and at J to 5 bases, leaving 8 bases not matched to a gene. The CDR3 covers 14 residues. Germline assignment: CDR1 MNHNY and CDR2 SVGAGI (reference sequence). The CDR3 bases are TGTGCCAGCAGTGCCTGGACTAGTAGGGAGACCCAGTACTTC. Protein sequence: CASSAWTSRETQYF.

The chain carries TRBV11-3 and TRBJ2-5, with TRBD2 matching over 7 bases. Germline loops: CDR1 SGHNT, CDR2 YENEEA. This CDR3 region has 15 residues. V lost 5 bases, J lost 2 bases, and 8 bases stayed unmatched. CDR3 DNA: TGTGCCAGCAGCCCCAGGCTAGCGGTACAAGAGACCCAGTACTTC. Residues: CASSPRLAVQETQYF.